The 13 T cell receptor beta chains given below trace back to one sample, sequenced in a study of blood T cell repertoires in COVID-19. Repertoires were generated with immunoSEQ multiplex PCR, while TCRdb's copy carries only in-frame clones and drops some. The sample includes 290,000 or so clones, approximately 86% of them seen just once. The specimen was PBMCs or T cells enriched from blood (not recorded which). The source of these receptors is a woman aged 18-29 years who had recovered from COVID-19.

The V gene is TRBV7-9, the J gene TRBJ2-1, with D hard to call. The CDR3 totals 15 residues. Germline loops: CDR1 SEHNR, CDR2 FQNEAQ (reference sequence). The germline V and J ends were trimmed by 5 bases and 7 bases, with 18 bases remaining between them. Here the CDR3 DNA reads TGTGCCAGCAGCCACGGAGAGCCCTCGTGGAATGAGCAGTTCTTC. Amino acids: CASSHGEPSWNEQFF.

Turning to this clone: Additional DNA sequences in this sample encode the identical CDR3. CDR3 residues: CASKGGSSYNEQFF. The CDR3 DNA is TGTGCCAGCAAAGGGGGTAGCTCCTACAATGAGCAGTTCTTC. The rearrangement joins TRBV2 to TRBJ2-1; TRBD1 might be the D (6 bases). Germline V lookup: CDR1 SNHLY, CDR2 FYNNEI. The V end lost 7 bases, the J end lost 0 bases, and 10 bases lay between the germline ends. The CDR3 length is 14 residues.

The J gene is TRBJ1-5, the V gene TRBV24-1; a weak D match, TRBD1 (5 bases). V lost 7 bases and J lost 7, with 13 bases in between. The CDR3 totals 13 residues. The germline V gene encodes CDR1 KGHDR and CDR2 SFDVKD. Written as DNA, the CDR3 is TGTGCCACCAGCCCACAGGCTTACCAGCCCCAGCATTTT. Translated, it gives CATSPQAYQPQHF.

V usage is TRBV18 and J usage is TRBJ1-1; 9 positions match TRBD1. The CDR3 is made up of 16 amino acids. Germline V gene data show CDR1 as KGHSH and CDR2 as LQKENI. The V and J ends lost 2 bases and 3 bases, in that order; junction bases with no gene match: 7. CDR3 residues: CASSPGAGQGDTEAFF. The CDR3 DNA reads as TGTGCCAGCTCACCAGGAGCGGGACAGGGTGACACTGAAGCTTTCTTT.

The V and J genes are TRBV27 and TRBJ1-5; TRBD1 agrees at 8 bases. The CDR3 loop spans 19 amino acids. CDR1 is MNHEY, CDR2 SMNVEV, per germline (reference sequence). J was trimmed by 2 bases and V by 5 bases; bases with no gene match: 17. Here the CDR3 reads CASSPQGASEWLGNQPQHF. CDR3 DNA sequence: TGTGCCAGCAGTCCCCAGGGGGCGAGCGAGTGGTTGGGCAATCAGCCCCAGCATTTT.

This chain connects TRBV27 to TRBJ1-2, with D possibly being TRBD1 (5 bases). Between the trimmed V and J ends, which lost 5 bases and 5 bases, there was a span of 9 bases. Germline CDR1 MNHEY, CDR2 SMNVEV (reference sequence). CDR3 length equals 12 residues. CDR3 loop: CASSPAGYGYTF. CDR3 nucleotide sequence: TGTGCCAGCAGTCCCGCAGGGTATGGCTACACCTTC.

A word on this clone: The junction shows a germline mismatch at one end, possibly a read error. The chain couples TRBV7-2 to TRBJ2-3, with 7 bases matching TRBD2. The CDR3 extends over 16 amino acids. Germline V gives CDR1 SGHTA, CDR2 FQGNSA. CDR3: CASSLAVAPRTDTQYF. The CDR3 coding sequence is TGTGCCAGCAGCCTAGCGGTAGCACCACGCACAGATACGCAGTATTTT. The whole variable domain, filled in from reference TRBV7-2 and TRBJ2-3, reads GAGVSQSPSNKVTEKGKDVELRCDPISGHTALYWYRQSLGQGLEFLIYFQGNSAPDKSGLPSDRFSAERTGGSVSTLTIQRTQQEDSAVYLCASSLAVAPRTDTQYFGPGTRLTVL.

The rearrangement uses TRBV7-2 and TRBJ2-5; tentative D call: TRBD2 (5 bases). Trimming cost V 1 base and J 4 bases, with 10 bases left between them. Looked up from germline, CDR1 is SGHTA and CDR2 is FQGNSA. The CDR3 covers 14 residues. The CDR3 loop is CASSLGPAGETQYF. DNA of the CDR3: TGTGCCAGCAGCTTAGGCCCGGCGGGAGAGACCCAGTACTTC.

This chain connects TRBV19 to TRBJ1-2; 8 nucleotides agree with TRBD1. Germline V CDR1 and CDR2: LNHDA, SQIVND (reference sequence). Trimming cost V 3 bases and J 2 bases; bases outside gene matches: 8. This CDR3 contains 16 residues. CDR3 protein: CASSIQGAGSNYGYTF. CDR3 in DNA: TGTGCCAGTAGTATTCAGGGGGCTGGATCGAACTATGGCTACACCTTC.

This clone was seen a handful of times. The gene calls are TRBV25-1 and TRBJ1-2, with a weak D call TRBD1 (6 bases). This CDR3 comprises 17 residues. V was pared by 3 bases and J by 3 bases, with 20 bases between. Germline CDR1 reads MGHDK; CDR2 reads SYGVNS. CDR3 sequence reads: CASSDRDFRGVDYGYTF. CDR3 DNA sequence: TGTGCCAGCAGTGACCGTGATTTCAGGGGAGTTGACTATGGCTACACCTTC.

This clone was seen only a few times. The chain joins TRBV2 to TRBJ1-2; D perhaps matches TRBD1 (5 bases). V lost 2 bases to trimming and J lost 4 bases, with 11 bases between them. The CDR3 is 14 amino acids. Germline CDR1 reads SNHLY; CDR2 reads FYNNEI. CDR3: CASSETPGGYGYTF. CDR3 in DNA: TGTGCCAGCAGTGAAACCCCCGGGGGCTATGGCTACACCTTC.

The chain employs TRBV4-1 and TRBJ2-3; 8 nucleotides line up with TRBD2. The germline V gene has CDR1 MGHRA and CDR2 YSYEKL. The CDR3 is 19 residues long. Germline trimming cut 4 bases from V and 0 bases from J; bases unmatched to any gene: 15. The CDR3 region has the DNA TGCGCCAGCAGCCTTACCTTCGTCCGGGAGGGGTTTAGCACAGATACGCAGTATTTT. It yields the protein CASSLTFVREGFSTDTQYF.

With regard to this clone: Distinct nucleotide sequences in the sample also encode this CDR3. The rearrangement joins TRBV3-1 (or the pseudogene TRBV3-2) to TRBJ2-7; perhaps TRBD2 as D (5 bases). The CDR3 runs 12 residues. The germline gives CDR1 LGHDT, CDR2 YNNKEL (reference sequence). Trimming left V 4 bases short and J 4 bases short, with 8 bases between. CDR3 residues: CASSPRGYEQYF. CDR3 nucleotides: TGTGCCAGCAGCCCCCGCGGGTACGAGCAGTACTTC.